This T cell receptor beta chain comes out of a study of spatial heterogeneity in lung cancer. This clonotype was observed a handful of times. Its specificity is unknown. Time point reported: sample taken at primary tumor resection. The approximately 79 donors had untreated early-stage non-small cell lung cancer. Material for sequencing was whole RNA from tumor, nontumor lung or frozen PBMC, left unsorted. TCRdb redid the calling of the 5' RACE reads with MiXCR, one entry per CDR3 protein. The sample contains about 92,000 distinct CDR3 sequences, approximately 12% of which appear only once. Germline-derived CDR1 and CDR2 are DFQATT and SNEGSKA (reference sequence). This CDR3 has 14 amino acids. J lost 2 bases, V lost 1 base, and 3 bases had no gene match. Findings and limits, study-wide: Tumor TCRs that were ubiquitous and expanded showed up in blood more at resection than follow-up.

The chain combines TRBV20-1 with TRBJ2-3; 7 nucleotides line up with TRBD2. The TCR comes from a male donor with early-stage non-small cell lung cancer. This specimen consisted of PBMCs, obtained at surgery. Here the CDR3 reads CSARAGTTTDTQYF. In DNA, the CDR3 is TGCAGTGCTAGAGCCGGGACTACCACAGATACGCAGTATTTT.